Listed here is a single TCR beta chain. These data belong to a study of beta chain features in type 1 diabetes. Expressed TCRB transcripts were sequenced because the isolated RNA had all been reverse transcribed beforehand. Sequenced naive, central memory and regulatory T cell samples produced an average of around 4 million reads. Clones were read by immunoSEQ multiplex PCR, and TCRdb kept only the in-frame ones, dropping some. The sample lists hundreds of thousands of clones, about 29% occurring once. Sorting based on CD45RO/CCR7/CD25/CD127/CD95/CD27 separated CD4+ naive, central memory, regulatory and stem cell-like memory cells. The germline V gene has CDR1 SGHNT and CDR2 YYREEE (reference sequence). The trim removed 3 bases at V and 3 bases at J, leaving 3 bases unmatched. The CDR3 has 15 amino acids.

The sequencing input was naive CD4+ T cells from blood. The chain joins TRBV5-4 to TRBJ2-6; 7 positions agree with TRBD1. This clonotype was obtained from a man younger than 35 in good health. This CDR3 is CASSSYRGGANVLTF. CDR3 sequence (DNA): TGTGCCAGCAGCTCCTACAGGGGTGGGGCCAACGTCCTGACTTTC.